This T cell receptor beta chain emerged from a study of T-cell reconstitution after alpha-beta-depleted transplantation in children. TCRbeta library preparation incorporated unique molecular identifiers. TCRdb re-called the PCR reads through MiXCR, storing one row per CDR3 protein. This sample carries a few hundred thousand distinct CDR3 sequences, approximately 20% of them seen once, and the ten largest clones take over 3.5%. This clonotype was recorded a few times. The TCR sequence derives from a human donor who donated a stem cell graft to a child with acute myeloid leukemia. The sample was PBMCs from the stem cell graft donor, taken from the stem cell graft.

Here the CDR3 DNA reads TGCAGTGCTAGGGGTCTCGGTTCCGGGGAGCTGTTTTTT. It yields the protein CSARGLGSGELFF. This chain uses TRBV20-1 with TRBJ2-2, with no clear D. There are 13 residues in the CDR3. Trimming removed 3 bases from V and 6 bases from J, with 11 bases in between. Germline lookup yields CDR1 DFQATT and CDR2 SNEGSKA (reference sequence).